Here is one T cell receptor beta chain with its context. V gave up 8 bases and J gave up 10 bases, with 8 bases separating them. Germline V CDR1 and CDR2: SGHAT, FQNNGV. The CDR3 extends over 10 amino acids. Sequencing used immunoSEQ multiplex PCR; TCRdb keeps in-frame clones, though not all of them. Of roughly 46,000 clones listed, roughly 88% are singletons. This entry comes from a study of blood T cell repertoires in COVID-19. Study overall: The United States, Italy and Spain supplied acute and convalescent COVID-19 samples.

Sample: peripheral blood. The TCR sequence derives from a human donor with active COVID-19. The donor label of this sample is uncertain. The chain links TRBV11-2 to TRBJ1-4; unclear D gene. The DNA for the CDR3 is TGTGCCAGCCCCATCGGAAAACTGTTTTTT. Translated: CASPIGKLFF. Full variable domain (remainder filled in from reference TRBV11-2 and TRBJ1-4): EAGVAQSPRYKIIEKRQSVAFWCNPISGHATLYWYQQILGQGPKLLIQFQNNGVVDDSQLPKDRFSAERLKGVDSTLKIQPAKLEDSAVYLCASPIGKLFFGSGTQLSVL.